These 8 T cell receptor beta chains share one sample of origin, sequenced in a study of neurological immune-mediated disorders. MiXCR was run by TCRdb on the 5' RACE reads, yielding one entry per CDR3 protein. The table lists tens of thousands of distinct CDR3 sequences, roughly 4.8% of them singletons. Specimen: PBMCs. Receptors originate from a man aged 25 to 40 with multiple sclerosis.

This clonotype was counted many times. The rearrangement uses TRBV7-6 and TRBJ2-3; no firm D call. Germline CDR1 and CDR2: SGHVS and FNYEAQ. V lost 5 bases and J 3 bases, leaving 15 bases between the germline ends. The CDR3 spans 15 residues. For the CDR3, the DNA is TGTGCCAGCAGCCCCGAGATCATATCGACAGATACGCAGTATTTT. Residues: CASSPEIISTDTQYF.

Many counts were recorded for this clonotype. The V gene is TRBV7-9, the J gene TRBJ1-1; D uncertain. Trimming cost V 1 base and J 3 bases, with 9 bases left between them. The CDR3 length is 14 residues. Per the germline V gene, CDR1 is SEHNR and CDR2 is FQNEAQ (reference sequence). The CDR3 here is CASSLGRSDTEAFF. The CDR3 region has the DNA TGTGCCAGCAGCTTAGGTCGTTCGGACACTGAAGCTTTCTTT.

Many counts were recorded for this clonotype. This chain links TRBV6-1 with TRBJ1-2; TRBD1 agrees at 8 bases. There are 15 residues in the CDR3. Trimming took 1 base from V and 4 from J; bases not matched to a gene: 5. Germline CDR1 MNHNS, CDR2 SASEGT. DNA of the CDR3: TGTGCCAGCAGTGAAGGACAGGGGACCGCCTATGGCTACACCTTC. This gives the protein CASSEGQGTAYGYTF.

The V call is TRBV20-1, the J call TRBJ2-4; D gene uncertain. V was trimmed by 0 bases and J by 0 bases, leaving 21 bases between them. Looked up from germline, CDR1 is DFQATT and CDR2 is SNEGSKA (reference sequence). The CDR3 is made up of 19 amino acids. The CDR3 spells CSARDLSQWGMLAKNIQYF. The CDR3, as DNA: TGCAGTGCTAGAGATCTCAGTCAGTGGGGTATGCTAGCCAAAAACATTCAGTACTTC.

This clonotype occurred many times. The chain has TRBV6-5 and TRBJ1-2, with a tentative D call TRBD1 (6 bases). The V end lost 6 bases, the J end lost 6 bases, and 14 bases lay between the germline ends. The germline gives CDR1 MNHEY, CDR2 SVGAGI. The CDR3 consists of 13 residues. The CDR3, as DNA: TGTGCCAGCAGCGAAACAGGGCGGGATGGCTACACCTTC. Its translation: CASSETGRDGYTF.

Concerning this clonotype itself: The junction departs from germline at one end; a sequencing error may be responsible. This chain connects TRBV7-9 to TRBJ2-2, with 7 nucleotides matching TRBD2. This CDR3 has 16 amino acids. Germline-derived CDR1 and CDR2 are SEHNR and FQNEAQ (reference sequence). In DNA, the CDR3 is TGTGCCAGTAGCTTTGAGCTAGCAGCGGGGCACGGGGAGCTGTTTTTT. This encodes CASSFELAAGHGELFF.

This chain links TRBV27 with TRBJ2-3; TRBD2 matches at 8 bases. The CDR3 spans 16 residues. V lost 5 bases, J lost 4 bases, and 11 bases stayed unmatched. The germline gives CDR1 MNHEY, CDR2 SMNVEV (reference sequence). Here the CDR3 DNA reads TGTGCCAGCAGTGGGCGTCCGGCGGGGGGCGCAGATACGCAGTATTTT. Translation gives CASSGRPAGGADTQYF.

This clonotype was detected only a few times. The V gene is TRBV27, the J gene TRBJ1-5; D remains ambiguous. The CDR3 sequence is 14 residues long. V dropped 2 bases and J dropped 6 bases, with 11 bases sitting between them. The germline V gene has CDR1 MNHEY and CDR2 SMNVEV (reference sequence). CDR3 sequence reads: CASSLVGEGQPQHF. The CDR3 nucleotides read TGTGCCAGCAGTTTAGTGGGAGAGGGTCAGCCCCAGCATTTT.